This TCR beta chain was captured in a study of blood T cell repertoires in COVID-19. About the research overall: T cells, B-cell-depleted T cells, or PBMCs supplied cDNA or gDNA.

Original processing notes: Using reference gene primer amplification, nucleated cell counts were estimated. Sequencing was performed with immunoSEQ multiplex PCR; in TCRdb, only in-frame clones are kept and a portion is missing. V and J calls and clone size are given by that table; D and trimming were obtained from the DNA. The repertoire has about 77,000 clones, 75% to 85% of them found once; the top ten carry less than 6%. Germline CDR1 SGHAT, CDR2 FQNNGV. V was trimmed by 0 bases and J by 3 bases, leaving 14 bases between them. The CDR3 length is 16 residues. The sample was peripheral blood. The chain links TRBV11-2 to TRBJ1-1; D gene uncertain. This clonotype was obtained from a woman aged 70 to 79 with acute or convalescent COVID-19. The DNA for the CDR3 is TGTGCCAGCAGCTTAGACCGGGATAGCCGGGACACTGAAGCTTTCTTT. Amino acid sequence: CASSLDRDSRDTEAFF. The full variable domain, with the rest looked up from reference TRBV11-2 and TRBJ1-1, is EAGVAQSPRYKIIEKRQSVAFWCNPISGHATLYWYQQILGQGPKLLIQFQNNGVVDDSQLPKDRFSAERLKGVDSTLKIQPAKLEDSAVYLCASSLDRDSRDTEAFFGQGTRLTVV.